The entry below describes one T cell receptor (beta chain). The method was immunoSEQ multiplex PCR; TCRdb's version includes in-frame clones alone and lacks a portion of them. The profile shows about 50,000 clones, just over 85% of them singletons. This specimen belongs to a study of a mutant IDH1 vaccine in newly diagnosed glioma. V was cut by 0 bases and J by 7 bases, with 14 bases left in between. The CDR3 is made up of 14 amino acids. Germline V gene lookup returns CDR1 SGDLS and CDR2 YYNGEE. Time point here: baseline, week 1 (first vaccination visit). Sample treatment: pre-vaccination baseline after standard-of-care therapy.

The receptor was isolated from a man between 35 and 55 years old with glioma. The input for sequencing was PBMCs, taken from a glioma patient treated with radiotherapy, temozolomide or both. The V and J genes are TRBV9 and TRBJ2-7, with D maybe TRBD2 (6 bases). The CDR3: CASSVVRLGGEQYF. The CDR3 bases are TGTGCCAGCAGCGTAGTGCGACTAGGCGGGGAGCAGTACTTC.